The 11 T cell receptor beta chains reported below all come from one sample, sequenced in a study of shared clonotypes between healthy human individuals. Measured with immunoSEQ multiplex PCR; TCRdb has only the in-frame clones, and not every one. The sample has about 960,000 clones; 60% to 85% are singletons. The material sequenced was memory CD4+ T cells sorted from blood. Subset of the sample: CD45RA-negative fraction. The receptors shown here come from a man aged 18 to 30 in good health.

The CDR3 sequence is CSARWGPEQFF. CDR3 sequence (DNA): TGCAGTGCTAGATGGGGACCTGAGCAGTTCTTC. The chain employs TRBV20-1 and TRBJ2-1, with D possibly being TRBD1 or TRBD2 (5 bases each). The CDR3 loop spans 11 amino acids. Trimming shortened V by 2 bases and J by 9 bases, and 8 bases separated the two germline ends. Germline CDR1 and CDR2: DFQATT and SNEGSKA (reference sequence).

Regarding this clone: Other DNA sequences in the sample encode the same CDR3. The CDR3 sequence: CASSLAVGSETQYF. CDR3 nucleotide sequence: TGCGCCAGCAGCTTGGCGGTAGGGTCAGAGACCCAGTACTTC. The genes are TRBV5-1 and TRBJ2-5; D is unresolved. Germline-derived CDR1 and CDR2 are SGHRS and YFSETQ. The CDR3 has 14 residues. V was clipped by 0 bases and J by 4 bases, with 10 bases between them.

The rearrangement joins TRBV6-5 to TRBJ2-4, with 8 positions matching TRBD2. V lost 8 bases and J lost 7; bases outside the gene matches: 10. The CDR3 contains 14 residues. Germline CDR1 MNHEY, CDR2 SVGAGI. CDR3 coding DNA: TGTGCCAGCCGAATCGGGGGGGCGGGTAACATTCAGTACTTC. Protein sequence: CASRIGGAGNIQYF.

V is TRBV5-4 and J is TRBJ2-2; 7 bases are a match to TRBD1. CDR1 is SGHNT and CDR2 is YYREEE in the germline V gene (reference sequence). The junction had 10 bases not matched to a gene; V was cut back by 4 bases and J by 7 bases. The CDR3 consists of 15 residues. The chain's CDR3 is CASSDTGQLHGELFF. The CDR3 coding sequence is TGTGCCAGCAGCGATACGGGACAGCTCCACGGGGAGCTGTTTTTT.

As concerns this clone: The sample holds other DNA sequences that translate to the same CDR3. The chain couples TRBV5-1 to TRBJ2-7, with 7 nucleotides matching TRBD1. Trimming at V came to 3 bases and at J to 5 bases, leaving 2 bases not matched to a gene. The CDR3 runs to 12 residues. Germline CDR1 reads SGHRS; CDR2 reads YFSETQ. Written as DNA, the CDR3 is TGCGCCAGCAGCTCGCAGGGGGACGAGCAGTACTTC. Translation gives CASSSQGDEQYF.

CDR3 amino acids: CASSFLADSGNTIYF. In nucleotides, the CDR3 is TGTGCCAGCAGCTTCTTGGCGGACTCTGGAAACACCATATATTTT. This chain uses TRBV14 with TRBJ1-3; no clear D. Germline V CDR1 and CDR2: SGHDN, FVKESK. The CDR3 totals 15 residues. Trimming stripped 5 bases from V and 0 bases from J, with 11 bases between.

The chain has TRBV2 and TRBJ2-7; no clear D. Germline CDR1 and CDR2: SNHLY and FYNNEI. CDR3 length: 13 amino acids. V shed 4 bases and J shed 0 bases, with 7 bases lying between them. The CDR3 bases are TGTGCCAGCAGTGTTCAGGTCTCCTACGAGCAGTACTTC. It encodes CASSVQVSYEQYF.

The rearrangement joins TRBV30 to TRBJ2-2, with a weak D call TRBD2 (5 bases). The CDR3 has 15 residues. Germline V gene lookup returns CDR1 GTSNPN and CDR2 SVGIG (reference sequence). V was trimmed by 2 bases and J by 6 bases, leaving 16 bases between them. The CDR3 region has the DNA TGTGCCTGGAGTTCCCCAGCGAAGGAGGCCGGGGAGCTGTTTTTT. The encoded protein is CAWSSPAKEAGELFF.

The CDR3 loop is CASSRFRTANTEAFF. CDR3 coding DNA: TGTGCCAGCAGTCGTTTCAGGACGGCGAACACTGAAGCTTTCTTT. The chain recombines TRBV28 with TRBJ1-1; D is unclear. V lost 5 bases, J lost 1 base, and 14 bases lay in between. Germline-derived CDR1 and CDR2 are MDHEN and SYDVKM. This CDR3 spans 15 amino acids.

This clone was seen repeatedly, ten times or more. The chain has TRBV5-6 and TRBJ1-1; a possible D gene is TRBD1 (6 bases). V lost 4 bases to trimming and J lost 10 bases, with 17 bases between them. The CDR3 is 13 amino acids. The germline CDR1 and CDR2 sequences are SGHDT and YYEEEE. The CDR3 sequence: CASSGPGGWGAFF. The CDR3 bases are TGTGCCAGCAGCGGTCCTGGGGGCTGGGGAGCTTTCTTT.

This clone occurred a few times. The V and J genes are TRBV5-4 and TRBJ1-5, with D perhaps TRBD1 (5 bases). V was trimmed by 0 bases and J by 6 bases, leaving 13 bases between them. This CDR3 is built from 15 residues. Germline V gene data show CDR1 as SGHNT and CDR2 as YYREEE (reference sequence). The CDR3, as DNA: TGTGCCAGCAGCTTGGACGGGGCTCCCGTTCAGCCCCAGCATTTT. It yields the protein CASSLDGAPVQPQHF.